A selection of T cell receptor beta chains follows, all from one sample in a study of cytomegalovirus exposure and HLA in healthy donors. The table came from immunoSEQ multiplex PCR; TCRdb's copy has only in-frame clones and leaves some out. Of about 160,000 clones listed, roughly 84% are singletons. The sequenced sample consisted of PBMCs. These receptors were taken from a man aged 25 to 40 in good health and CMV-seronegative. Each CDR3 is given with its conserved first and last residue. The D gene is left open where the match is weak. Some rows mark clone size as missing; the rest say once, few, many or name a class of expanded clone.

J gene,D gene,clone size,V gene,CDR3 DNA,CDR3 protein
TRBJ1-4,TRBD1,.,TRBV18,TGTGCCAGCTCACCACTTACAGGGACAGCTAATGAAAAACTGTTTTTT,CASSPLTGTANEKLFF
TRBJ1-1,.,.,TRBV30,TGTGCCTGGAAAACCGACAGAGAGCAAGCTTTCTTT,CAWKTDREQAFF
TRBJ1-6,.,few,TRBV15,TGTGCCACCAAGTCACAGGACCCGGGTTCACCCCTCCACTTT,CATKSQDPGSPLHF
TRBJ2-2,.,few,TRBV7-3,TGTGCCAGCAGCTTATATCAGGGGACCGGGGAGCTGTTTTTT,CASSLYQGTGELFF
TRBJ2-7,TRBD1,.,TRBV7-8,TGTGCCAGCAGCTTAGCGGGGACAGGGGGCTACGAGCAGTACTTC,CASSLAGTGGYEQYF
TRBJ2-3,.,.,TRBV7-2,TGTGCCAGCAGCTTATGGAGGGGCCTCACAGATACGCAGTATTTT,CASSLWRGLTDTQYF
TRBJ2-1,.,.,TRBV7-8,TGTGCCAGCAGCCCTAGTGGGTCCTACAATGAGCAGTTCTTC,CASSPSGSYNEQFF
TRBJ2-1,TRBD1,.,TRBV15,TGTGCCACCAGCAGAGTTCCTGGGACAGGGGAGGGTGAGCAGTTCTTC,CATSRVPGTGEGEQFF
TRBJ2-4,.,many,TRBV6-5,TGTGCCAGCAGTTACCCAAACTTC,CASSYPNF
TRBJ2-1,TRBD1,few,TRBV5-4,TGTGCCAGCAGCGCGGGACAGGGCTTGTACAATGAGCAGTTCTTC,CASSAGQGLYNEQFF
TRBJ1-2,.,.,TRBV5-5,TGTGCCAGCAGCTCGGGAGGGTATGGCTACACCTTC,CASSSGGYGYTF
TRBJ2-1,TRBD2,.,TRBV5-5,TGTGCCAGCAGCCCAGGACTAGCGGGAGTAAGGTCCTACAATGAGCAGTTCTTC,CASSPGLAGVRSYNEQFF
TRBJ2-3,.,.,TRBV9,TGTGCCAGCAGCGTGCCGGCCGGGGGAGATACGCAGTATTTT,CASSVPAGGDTQYF
TRBJ2-7,.,.,TRBV6-1,TGTGCCAGCAGGGAGGGAACAGGAGTCTCCTACGAGCAGTACTTC,CASREGTGVSYEQYF
TRBJ1-5,TRBD1,.,TRBV7-2,TGTGCCAGCAGCTATAGGACAGGGATGGACAATCAGCCCCAGCATTTT,CASSYRTGMDNQPQHF
TRBJ1-2,TRBD1,.,TRBV28,TGTGCCAGCAGTTTAGCTTGGGACAGCAATCGACATGGCTACACCTTC,CASSLAWDSNRHGYTF
TRBJ1-2,TRBD1,.,TRBV7-8,TGTGCCAGCATCGGGACAGGGGACTATGGCTACACCTTC,CASIGTGDYGYTF
TRBJ1-1,TRBD1,.,TRBV27,TGTGCCAGCAGTTTATTCACAGGGGGCTTGAACACTGAAGCTTTCTTT,CASSLFTGGLNTEAFF
TRBJ2-7,.,.,TRBV4-2,TGTGCCAGCAGCCAAGGGGGCGCAGATATGGAGCAGTACTTC,CASSQGGADMEQYF
TRBJ2-5,.,.,TRBV4-3,TGCGCCAGCAGCCAAGAAGACAGAGGCGGAATGGAGACCAAGTACTTC,CASSQEDRGGMETKYF
TRBJ2-5,TRBD2,.,TRBV7-9,TGTGCCAGCAGCCGGACTAGCGGACAAGAGACCCAGTACTTC,CASSRTSGQETQYF
TRBJ1-6,.,once,TRBV30,TGTGCCTGGAGTGTCTCCGGTAATAATTCACCCCTCCACTTT,CAWSVSGNNSPLHF
TRBJ2-2,TRBD1,.,TRBV18,TGTGCCAGCTCACCACGGCCCCGTGGACAGGCCTCTAACACCGGGGAGCTGTTTTTT,CASSPRPRGQASNTGELFF
TRBJ2-7,TRBD1,.,TRBV6-5,TGTGCCAGCAGTCGGACAGGGATTCCCCACGAGCAGTACTTC,CASSRTGIPHEQYF
TRBJ2-1,.,once,TRBV7-8,TGTGCCAGCAGCTCTCGGGTGGGGCGGGGAAGCAATGAGCAGTTCTTC,CASSSRVGRGSNEQFF
TRBJ2-5,.,.,TRBV4-1,TGCGCCAGCAGCCCTTCAGGAGGTCGAGAGACCCAGTACTTC,CASSPSGGRETQYF
TRBJ1-2,.,.,TRBV14,TGTGCCAGCAGCCTTGGGGGGACCCCCTATGGCTACACCTTC,CASSLGGTPYGYTF
TRBJ2-4,TRBD1,.,TRBV5-1,TGCGCCAGCAGCTTTACAGGGGGCCCCAAAAACATTCAGTACTTC,CASSFTGGPKNIQYF
TRBJ2-3,.,.,TRBV18,TGTGCCAGCTCGCGCGACGGGACAGATACGCAGTATTTT,CASSRDGTDTQYF
TRBJ2-5,TRBD2,.,TRBV5-4,TGTGCCAGCAGCACGGGACTAGCGGGGGGAGAGCAGTACTTC,CASSTGLAGGEQYF
TRBJ2-1,TRBD2,.,TRBV6-1,TGTGCCAGCAGGCGGACTAGCGGGCCTTACAATGAGCAGTTCTTC,CASRRTSGPYNEQFF
TRBJ2-7,TRBD2,.,TRBV5-1,TGCGCCAGCCGGACCTGGGCGGGAGAGTACGAGCAGTACTTC,CASRTWAGEYEQYF
TRBJ2-7,TRBD2,.,TRBV6-1,TGTGCCAGCAACGGACTAGCGGACGAGCAGTACTTC,CASNGLADEQYF
TRBJ2-6,TRBD1,few,TRBV13,TGTGCCAGCAGCCCTTACCCCGGGACAGGGCTCTCTGGGGCCAACGTCCTGACTTTC,CASSPYPGTGLSGANVLTF
TRBJ2-7,.,.,TRBV2,TGTGCCAGCAGGACGGACTTCTACGAGCAGTACTTC,CASRTDFYEQYF
TRBJ2-7,.,.,TRBV5-1,TGCGCCAGCAGCTTGAACAGGGTCCCCTACGAGCAGTACTTC,CASSLNRVPYEQYF
TRBJ1-1,.,once,TRBV9,TGTGCCAGCAAAGGGGCTTCAGGCCGCGGCACTGAAGCTTTCTTT,CASKGASGRGTEAFF
TRBJ1-1,TRBD1,.,TRBV7-2,TGTGCCAGCAGCTTAGGTCCAGGGGGCACTGAAGCTTTCTTT,CASSLGPGGTEAFF
TRBJ2-2,.,.,TRBV4-3,TGCGCCAGCAGCCAATACTGGAGGGGCGCGAACACCGGGGAGCTGTTTTTT,CASSQYWRGANTGELFF
TRBJ1-5,.,.,TRBV18,TGTGCCAGCGCCTCACTCTTGTTTCAGCCCCAGCATTTT,CASASLLFQPQHF
TRBJ2-5,TRBD2,.,TRBV30,TGTGCCTGGAGTTCGGGACTACAAGAGACCCAGTACTTC,CAWSSGLQETQYF
TRBJ1-5,TRBD1,.,TRBV7-3,TGTGCCAGCAGCTTGACAGGGGGCAATCAGCCCCAGCATTTT,CASSLTGGNQPQHF